A single sample gave rise to the 21 T cell receptor beta chains below, sequenced in a study of radiotherapy plus CTLA-4 blockade in lung cancer. Produced via immunoSEQ multiplex PCR; TCRdb's table is partial and in-frame only. Seen here are around 95,000 clones, about four fifths observed once, and the top ten hold 0.84%. The source material was peripheral blood, sampled from a patient treated with radiotherapy plus ipilimumab. All receptors derive from a human donor with non-small cell lung cancer who had stable disease on radiotherapy plus ipilimumab.

This clone is a singleton in its sample. The gene calls are TRBV27 and TRBJ1-6; 8 bases line up with TRBD1. Germline trimming cut 3 bases from V and 7 bases from J; bases unmatched to any gene: 5. Germline loops: CDR1 MNHEY, CDR2 SMNVEV (reference sequence). This CDR3 contains 15 residues. As DNA, the CDR3 is TGTGCCAGCAGTTTGTGGGGACAGGCAAATTCACCCCTCCACTTT. It is translated as CASSLWGQANSPLHF.

The chain couples TRBV7-2 to TRBJ2-3, with 10 bases identical to TRBD2. V was clipped by 1 base and J by 0 bases; unmatched bases: 4. Germline CDR1 SGHTA, CDR2 FQGNSA. The CDR3 is 17 amino acids. In nucleotides, the CDR3 is TGTGCCAGCAGCTTAGAGGCTAGCGGGGGTAGCACAGATACGCAGTATTTT. This sequence encodes CASSLEASGGSTDTQYF.

This clone has a handful of counts. The chain uses TRBV7-2 and TRBJ2-7; D gene unclear. Germline V CDR1 and CDR2: SGHTA, FQGNSA. The CDR3 runs 12 residues. V was cut by 2 bases and J by 3 bases, with 5 bases left in between. In DNA, the CDR3 is TGTGCCAGCAGCTTAAGTGTCTACGAGCAGTACTTC. Residues: CASSLSVYEQYF. The full variable domain, with the rest looked up from reference TRBV7-2 and TRBJ2-7, is GAGVSQSPSNKVTEKGKDVELRCDPISGHTALYWYRQSLGQGLEFLIYFQGNSAPDKSGLPSDRFSAERTGGSVSTLTIQRTQQEDSAVYLCASSLSVYEQYFGPGTRLTVT.

This chain connects TRBV19 to TRBJ1-2; 8 bases match TRBD1. The CDR3 sequence is 14 residues long. Germline V gene sequence: CDR1 LNHDA, CDR2 SQIVND (reference sequence). V was pared by 7 bases and J by 7 bases, with 11 bases of the junction left unmatched. The CDR3 protein is CASKATGVFSGYTF. The CDR3 nucleotides read TGTGCCAGTAAAGCGACAGGGGTTTTCTCTGGCTACACCTTC.

The J gene is TRBJ1-3, the V gene TRBV18; tentatively, D is TRBD1 (6 bases). The CDR3 extends over 15 amino acids. The V and J ends lost 4 bases and 0 bases respectively, with 10 bases between them. Looked up from germline, CDR1 is KGHSH and CDR2 is LQKENI. The CDR3 loop reads CASSLGHPSGNTIYF. The CDR3 DNA reads as TGTGCCAGCTCACTGGGACACCCCTCTGGAAACACCATATATTTT.

This clone occurred once. The V call is TRBV5-1, the J call TRBJ2-2; D remains ambiguous. The V end lost 5 bases, the J end lost 1 base, and 12 bases lay between the germline ends. CDR1 is SGHRS and CDR2 is YFSETQ in the germline V gene. This CDR3 contains 15 residues. The DNA of the CDR3 is TGCGCCAGCAGGGGAACTCAGGTGAACACCGGGGAGCTGTTTTTT. This codes for CASRGTQVNTGELFF.

This chain connects TRBV5-1 to TRBJ2-1, with TRBD2 identical over 15 bases. The CDR3 has 16 amino acids. V lost 4 bases and J lost 4; bases outside the gene matches: 3. Germline V gene data show CDR1 as SGHRS and CDR2 as YFSETQ. The CDR3 nucleotides are TGCGCCAGCAGCCCTGGGACTAGCGGGAGGTACAATGAGCAGTTCTTC. It yields the protein CASSPGTSGRYNEQFF. The full variable domain, with the rest looked up from reference TRBV5-1 and TRBJ2-1, is KAGVTQTPRYLIKTRGQQVTLSCSPISGHRSVSWYQQTPGQGLQFLFEYFSETQRNKGNFPGRFSGRQFSNSRSEMNVSTLELGDSALYLCASSPGTSGRYNEQFFGPGTRLTVL.

The CDR3 sequence: CASSLARWTDSYEQYF. The CDR3 DNA sequence: TGTGCCAGCAGCTTAGCGCGGTGGACAGACTCCTACGAGCAGTACTTC. The rearrangement links TRBV7-6 to TRBJ2-7; tentative D call: TRBD1 (6 bases). The V and J ends lost 0 bases and 0 bases respectively, with 12 bases between them. Germline V gives CDR1 SGHVS, CDR2 FNYEAQ. This CDR3 has 16 residues. Filled out from reference TRBV7-6 and TRBJ2-7, the complete variable domain reads GAGVSQSPRYKVTKRGQDVALRCDPISGHVSLYWYRQALGQGPEFLTYFNYEAQQDKSGLPNDRFSAERPEGSISTLTIQRTEQRDSAMYRCASSLARWTDSYEQYFGPGTRLTVT.

The chain has TRBV11-2 and TRBJ1-2, with 9 bases fitting TRBD1. J lost 3 bases, V lost 3 bases, and 5 bases had no gene match. CDR3 length: 15 residues. Germline assignment: CDR1 SGHAT and CDR2 FQNNGV. The CDR3 sequence is CASSFDRGGDYGYTF. In nucleotides, the CDR3 is TGTGCCAGCAGCTTCGACAGGGGGGGAGACTATGGCTACACCTTC.

This chain joins TRBV9 and TRBJ1-1, with 9 nucleotides matching TRBD1. CDR1 and CDR2 from the germline V gene are SGDLS and YYNGEE. The CDR3 has 14 residues. Trimming at V came to 4 bases and at J to 4 bases, leaving 5 bases not matched to a gene. The CDR3: CASSPRTGVTEAFF. The CDR3 DNA follows: TGTGCCAGCAGCCCGAGGACAGGGGTCACTGAAGCTTTCTTT. Variable domain in full (rest from reference TRBV9 and TRBJ1-1): DSGVTQTPKHLITATGQRVTLRCSPRSGDLSVYWYQQSLDQGLQFLIQYYNGEERAKGNILERFSAQQFPDLHSELNLSSLELGDSALYFCASSPRTGVTEAFFGQGTRLTVV.

The V call is TRBV4-1, the J call TRBJ2-3; 11 bases are a match to TRBD1. The V gene end was trimmed by 3 bases and the J gene end by 3 bases; junction bases not matched to a gene: 5. CDR1 is MGHRA and CDR2 is YSYEKL in the germline V gene. The length of the CDR3 is 16 residues. CDR3 nucleotides: TGCGCCAGCAGCCAGACCGGGACAGGGGGTACAGATACGCAGTATTTT. It encodes CASSQTGTGGTDTQYF.

V is TRBV28 and J is TRBJ2-5, with D perhaps matching TRBD1 (5 bases). With 7 bases removed from V and 4 bases from J, the gap between germline ends came to 16 bases. The germline CDR1 and CDR2 sequences are MDHEN and SYDVKM. This CDR3 spans 14 amino acids. In nucleotides, the CDR3 is TGTGCCAGCACGTATTCCAGGGCCAGAGAGACCCAGTACTTC. Its translation is CASTYSRARETQYF.

The rearrangement links TRBV7-9 to TRBJ1-5; possibly TRBD1 for D (6 bases). Per germline, CDR1 SEHNR and CDR2 FQNEAQ (reference sequence). This CDR3 comprises 15 residues. Trimming removed 5 bases from V and 0 bases from J, with 11 bases in between. As DNA, the CDR3 is TGTGCCAGCAGCCCGGGACACAATAGCAATCAGCCCCAGCATTTT. Amino acids: CASSPGHNSNQPQHF.

The rearrangement joins TRBV7-2 to TRBJ1-1; D is perhaps TRBD1 (5 bases). The V end was cut by 5 bases, the J end by 0 bases, with 7 bases between. Germline V gene sequence: CDR1 SGHTA, CDR2 FQGNSA. CDR3 size: 13 residues. The CDR3 region has the DNA TGTGCCAGCAGCCGGACAATGAACACTGAAGCTTTCTTT. Amino acids: CASSRTMNTEAFF.

This clone was found a few times. DNA of the CDR3: TGTGCCAGCAGTGCCGGGACAGGGTCGGTAAAACTGTTTTTT. As protein: CASSAGTGSVKLFF. This chain joins TRBV6-1 and TRBJ1-4; 9 bases fit TRBD1. This CDR3 has 14 residues. Germline CDR1 is MNHNS and CDR2 is SASEGT. V trimming: 4 bases; J trimming: 10 bases; junction bases outside the gene matches: 7.

This clone has just a few counts. V and J are TRBV4-2 and TRBJ2-7; 11 bases match TRBD2. Germline CDR1 and CDR2: LGHNA and YNFKEQ. CDR3 length: 17 residues. The V and J ends lost 2 bases and 4 bases, in that order; junction bases with no gene match: 10. The CDR3 loop is CASSQPLASGGNYEQYF. The CDR3 DNA follows: TGTGCCAGCAGCCAACCCTTGGCTAGCGGGGGGAATTACGAGCAGTACTTC.

The chain joins TRBV2 to TRBJ1-5; D is unclear. This CDR3 region has 17 residues. The germline V gene has CDR1 SNHLY and CDR2 FYNNEI. V was cut by 0 bases and J by 6 bases, with 18 bases left in between. The CDR3 region has the DNA TGTGCCAGCAGTGAAGCGACCCAAGCTTCCTCTGTTCAGCCCCAGCATTTT. This sequence encodes CASSEATQASSVQPQHF.

This clone was observed a handful of times. The chain joins TRBV9 to TRBJ1-6, with D perhaps matching TRBD1 (6 bases). The CDR3 is 12 residues long. V was pared by 6 bases and J by 7 bases, with 8 bases between. From germline, CDR1 is SGDLS and CDR2 YYNGEE. In nucleotides, the CDR3 is TGTGCCAGCAACAGGGCGAATTCACCCCTCCACTTT. Its protein product is CASNRANSPLHF.

J is TRBJ2-7 and V is TRBV10-2; TRBD1 aligns across 10 bases. The CDR3 loop spans 15 amino acids. Per the germline V gene, CDR1 is WSHSY and CDR2 is SAAADI. Trimming took 6 bases from V and 5 from J; bases not matched to a gene: 10. The DNA for the CDR3 is TGCGCCAGCAGAGACGCGACAGGGGGCAGGGACGAGCAGTACTTC. Its protein is CASRDATGGRDEQYF.

This rearrangement joins TRBV7-3 to TRBJ2-1, with 10 bases matching TRBD1. The CDR3 length is 16 residues. The V segment lost 5 bases and the J segment 6 bases; nucleotides outside the gene matches: 10. The V gene's germline CDR1 is SGHTA and CDR2 FQGTGA. The CDR3 DNA is TGTGCCAGCAGCAGAAACCGGGACAGGGGTAGCAATGAGCAGTTCTTC. Translated, it gives CASSRNRDRGSNEQFF.

The gene calls are TRBV5-1 and TRBJ1-2; D possibly corresponds to TRBD1 (6 bases). The V and J ends lost 0 bases and 7 bases respectively, with 13 bases between them. The CDR3 spans 14 residues. Looked up from germline, CDR1 is SGHRS and CDR2 is YFSETQ. The CDR3 loop reads CASSLDWKGGGYTF. Written as DNA, the CDR3 is TGCGCCAGCAGCTTGGATTGGAAGGGGGGTGGCTACACCTTC.